This record looks at one T cell receptor beta chain sequence and its context. Genomic DNA acted as the template from which TCR beta VDJ combination and CDR3 sequence profiling were carried out. TCRdb re-called the reads through MiXCR, storing one row per CDR3 protein. The sample has 250,000 to 300,000 distinct CDR3 sequences, roughly 59% seen once. The data stem from a study of CD8+CD57+ T cells in acquired aplastic anemia. The wider study: The study obtained an average of around 3.4 ug of DNA from sorted CD4+ and CD8+ cells.

From germline, CDR1 is SSHAT and CDR2 FNYEAQ (reference sequence). Trimming shortened V by 0 bases and J by 13 bases, and 16 bases separated the two germline ends. The CDR3 extends over 14 amino acids. Patients selected for sequencing had displayed CD8+CD57+ cell expansion by flow cytometry. Specimen: sorted CD4+, CD8+, or CD8+CD57+ T cells (not recorded which) from PBMCs. V and J are TRBV7-7 and TRBJ2-1; D possibly corresponds to TRBD2 (5 bases). The origin of this receptor is a human donor with aplastic anemia. CDR3 amino acids: CASSLAEGPGTQFF. The CDR3 DNA sequence: TGTGCCAGCAGCTTAGCCGAGGGCCCCGGCACCCAGTTCTTC.